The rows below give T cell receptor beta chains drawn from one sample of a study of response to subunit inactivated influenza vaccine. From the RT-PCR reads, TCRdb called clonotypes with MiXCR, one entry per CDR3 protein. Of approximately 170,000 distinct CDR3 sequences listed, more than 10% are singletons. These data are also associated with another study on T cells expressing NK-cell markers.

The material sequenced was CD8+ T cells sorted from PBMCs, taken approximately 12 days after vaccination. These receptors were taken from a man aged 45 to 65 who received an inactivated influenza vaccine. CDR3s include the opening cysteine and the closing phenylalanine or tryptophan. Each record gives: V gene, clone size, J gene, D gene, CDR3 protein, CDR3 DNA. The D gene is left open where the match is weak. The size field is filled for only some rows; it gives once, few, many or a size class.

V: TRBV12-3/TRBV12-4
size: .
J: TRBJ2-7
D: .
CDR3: CASSLTPTGDEQYF
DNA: TGTGCCAGCAGTTTGACCCCCACGGGGGACGAGCAGTACTTC

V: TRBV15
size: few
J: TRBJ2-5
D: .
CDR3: CATSRDWGAVETQYF
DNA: TGTGCCACCAGCAGAGACTGGGGGGCTGTAGAGACCCAGTACTTC

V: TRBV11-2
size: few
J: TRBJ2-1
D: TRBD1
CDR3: CASSLGQGAYEQFF
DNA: TGTGCCAGCAGCTTAGGACAGGGGGCCTATGAGCAGTTCTTC

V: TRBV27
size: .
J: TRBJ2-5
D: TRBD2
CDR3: CASSPIWTSGRAGETQYF
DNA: TGTGCCAGCAGTCCGATCTGGACTAGCGGGAGGGCCGGGGAGACCCAGTACTTC

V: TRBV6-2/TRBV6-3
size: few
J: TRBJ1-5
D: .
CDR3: CASSNGNQPQHF
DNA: TGTGCCAGCAGCAACGGCAATCAGCCCCAGCATTTT

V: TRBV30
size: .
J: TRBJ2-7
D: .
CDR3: CAWSVSPYEQYF
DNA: TGTGCCTGGAGTGTATCCCCCTACGAGCAGTACTTC

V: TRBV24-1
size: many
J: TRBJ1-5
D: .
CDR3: CATSGPEGQPQHF
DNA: TGTGCCACCAGTGGACCCGAGGGTCAGCCCCAGCATTTT

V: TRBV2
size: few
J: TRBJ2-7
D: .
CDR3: CASSSYPTVWEQYF
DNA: TGTGCCAGCAGTTCGTATCCTACGGTCTGGGAGCAGTACTTC

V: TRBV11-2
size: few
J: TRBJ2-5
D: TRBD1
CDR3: CASKTALGQVGQETQYF
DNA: TGTGCCAGCAAAACCGCACTGGGACAGGTGGGCCAAGAGACCCAGTACTTC

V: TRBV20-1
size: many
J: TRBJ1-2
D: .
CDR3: CSANIDYGYTF
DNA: TGCAGTGCTAATATCGACTATGGCTACACCTTC

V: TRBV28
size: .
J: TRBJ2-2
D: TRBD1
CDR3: CASSRTGYNTGELFF
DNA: TGTGCCAGCAGTCGGACAGGGTACAACACCGGGGAGCTGTTTTTT

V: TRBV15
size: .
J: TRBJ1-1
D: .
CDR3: CATSRGRRDEAFF
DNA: TGTGCCACCAGCAGAGGGAGAAGGGATGAAGCTTTCTTT

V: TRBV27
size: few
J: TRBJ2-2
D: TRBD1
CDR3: CASSSRDRGWGGELFF
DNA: TGTGCCAGCAGTTCCCGGGACAGGGGATGGGGCGGGGAGCTGTTTTTT

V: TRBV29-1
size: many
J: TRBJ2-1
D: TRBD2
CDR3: CSVLAGGPNEQFF
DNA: TGCAGCGTGCTAGCGGGAGGGCCCAATGAGCAGTTCTTC

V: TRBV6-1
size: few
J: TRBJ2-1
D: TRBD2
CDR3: CASSSTPGLAGSYNEQFF
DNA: TGTGCCAGCAGCTCAACCCCGGGACTAGCGGGATCCTACAATGAGCAGTTCTTC

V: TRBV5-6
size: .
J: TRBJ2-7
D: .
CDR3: CASSLSLNSYEQYF
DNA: TGTGCCAGCAGCTTGTCCCTAAATTCCTACGAGCAGTACTTC

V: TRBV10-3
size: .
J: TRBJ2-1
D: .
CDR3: CAISAGFGTSIEQFF
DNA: TGTGCCATCAGCGCCGGATTCGGGACGAGTATTGAGCAGTTCTTC

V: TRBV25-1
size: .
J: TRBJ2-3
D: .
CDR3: CASSWGSGTDTQYF
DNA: TGTGCCAGCAGTTGGGGGAGTGGAACAGATACGCAGTATTTT

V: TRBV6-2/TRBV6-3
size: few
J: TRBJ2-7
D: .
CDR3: CASSYATSYEQYF
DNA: TGTGCCAGCAGTTACGCCACCTCCTACGAGCAGTACTTC

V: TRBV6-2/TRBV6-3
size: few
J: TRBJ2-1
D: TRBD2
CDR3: CASSYSPGTSLYNEQFF
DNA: TGTGCCAGCAGTTACTCCCCCGGGACTAGCCTCTACAATGAGCAGTTCTTC

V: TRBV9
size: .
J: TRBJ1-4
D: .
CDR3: CASSSGVGSHEKLFF
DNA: TGTGCCAGCAGCTCAGGGGTGGGATCCCATGAAAAACTGTTTTTT

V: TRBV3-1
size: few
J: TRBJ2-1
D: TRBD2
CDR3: CASSQDLAGGNEQFF
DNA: TGTGCCAGCAGCCAAGATTTGGCGGGAGGGAATGAGCAGTTCTTC

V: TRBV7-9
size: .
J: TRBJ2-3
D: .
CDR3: CASSLARARRSTDTQYF
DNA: TGTGCCAGCAGCTTAGCAAGGGCCAGGCGAAGCACAGATACGCAGTATTTT

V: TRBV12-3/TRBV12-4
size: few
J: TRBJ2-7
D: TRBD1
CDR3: CASSFQVRTGLNEQYF
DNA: TGTGCCAGCAGTTTCCAAGTGAGGACAGGGTTGAACGAGCAGTACTTC

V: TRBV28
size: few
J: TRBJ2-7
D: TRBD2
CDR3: CASSDYSGGSYEQYF
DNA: TGTGCCAGCAGCGACTATAGCGGGGGCAGCTACGAGCAGTACTTC